This note documents a single T cell receptor beta chain sequence. Antigen unknown. This specimen belongs to a study of CD8 T cells in ankylosing spondylitis. The V end lost 3 bases, the J end lost 6 bases, and 9 bases lay between the germline ends. This CDR3 region has 14 residues. Study-wide results and caveats: Roughly eight highly homologous variants formed a TCR beta motif that appeared characteristic of ankylosing spondylitis blood.

In TCRdb, the 5' RACE reads were re-called with MiXCR into one record per CDR3 protein. The sample contains approximately 300,000 distinct CDR3 sequences, around 21% of which appear only once. The source is a female donor with ankylosing spondylitis or in good health (not recorded which). This chain links TRBV12-3 or TRBV12-4 with TRBJ1-6; D not resolved. Material for sequencing was blood, either unsorted or a sorted T cell fraction (not recorded which). CDR3 sequence: CASSFGLPNSPLHF. The CDR3 coding sequence is TGTGCCAGCAGTTTTGGACTGCCTAATTCACCCCTCCACTTT.